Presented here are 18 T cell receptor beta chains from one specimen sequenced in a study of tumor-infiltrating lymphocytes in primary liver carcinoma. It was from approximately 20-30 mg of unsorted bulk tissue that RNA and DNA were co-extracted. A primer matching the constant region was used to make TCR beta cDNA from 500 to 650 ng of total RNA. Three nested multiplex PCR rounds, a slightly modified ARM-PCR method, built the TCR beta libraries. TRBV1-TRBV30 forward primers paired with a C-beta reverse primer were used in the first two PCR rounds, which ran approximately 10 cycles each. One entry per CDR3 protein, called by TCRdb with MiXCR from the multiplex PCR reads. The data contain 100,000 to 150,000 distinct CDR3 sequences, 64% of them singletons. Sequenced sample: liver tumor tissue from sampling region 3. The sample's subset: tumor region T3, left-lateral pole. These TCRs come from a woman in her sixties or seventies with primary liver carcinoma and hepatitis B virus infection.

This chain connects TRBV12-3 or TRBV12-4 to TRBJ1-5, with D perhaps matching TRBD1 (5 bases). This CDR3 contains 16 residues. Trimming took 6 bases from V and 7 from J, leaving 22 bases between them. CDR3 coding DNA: TGTGCCAGCAGCCGAGCGGGCAGGGAGATCAACCAGCCCCAGCATTTT. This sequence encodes CASSRAGREINQPQHF.

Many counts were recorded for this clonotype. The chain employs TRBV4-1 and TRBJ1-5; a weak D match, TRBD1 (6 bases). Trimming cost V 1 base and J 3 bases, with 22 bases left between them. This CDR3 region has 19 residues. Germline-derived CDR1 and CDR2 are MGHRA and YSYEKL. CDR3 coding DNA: TGCGCCAGCAGCCAAGTCAAGAGGGGGGGCAGGCTATCCAATCAGCCCCAGCATTTT. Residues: CASSQVKRGGRLSNQPQHF.

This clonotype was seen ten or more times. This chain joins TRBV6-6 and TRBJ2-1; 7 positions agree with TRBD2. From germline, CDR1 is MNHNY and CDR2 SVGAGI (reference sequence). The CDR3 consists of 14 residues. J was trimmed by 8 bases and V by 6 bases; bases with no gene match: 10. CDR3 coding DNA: TGTGCCAGCAGCCCGCGCGGGAGTTGGGATGAGCAGTTCTTC. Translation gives CASSPRGSWDEQFF.

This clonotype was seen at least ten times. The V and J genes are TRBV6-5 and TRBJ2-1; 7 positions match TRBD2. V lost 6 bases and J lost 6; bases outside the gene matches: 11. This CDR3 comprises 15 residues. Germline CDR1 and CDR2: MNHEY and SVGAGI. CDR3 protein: CASRGGTSNPNEQFF. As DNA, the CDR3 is TGTGCCAGCAGGGGAGGGACCTCCAACCCCAATGAGCAGTTCTTC.

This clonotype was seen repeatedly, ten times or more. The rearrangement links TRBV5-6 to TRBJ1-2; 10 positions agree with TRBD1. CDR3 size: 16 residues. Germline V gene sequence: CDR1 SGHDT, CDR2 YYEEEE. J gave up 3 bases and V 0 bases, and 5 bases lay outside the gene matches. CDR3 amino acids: CASSLGQGARDYGYTF. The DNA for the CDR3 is TGTGCCAGCAGCTTGGGACAGGGGGCGAGGGACTATGGCTACACCTTC.

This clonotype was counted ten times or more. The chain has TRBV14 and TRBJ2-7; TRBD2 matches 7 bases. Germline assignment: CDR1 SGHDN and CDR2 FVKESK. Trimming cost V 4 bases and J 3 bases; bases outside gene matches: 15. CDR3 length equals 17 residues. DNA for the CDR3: TGTGCCAGCAGCCCCGAACTAGGACTAGATGTTCGCTACGAGCAGTACTTC. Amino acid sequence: CASSPELGLDVRYEQYF.

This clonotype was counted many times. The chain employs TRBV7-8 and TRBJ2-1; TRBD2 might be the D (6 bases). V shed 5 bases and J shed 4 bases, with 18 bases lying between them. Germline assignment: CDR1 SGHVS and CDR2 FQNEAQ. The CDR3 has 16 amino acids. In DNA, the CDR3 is TGTGCCAGCAGCCCCGGGAGACTATCCTTTTACAATGAGCAGTTCTTC. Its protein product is CASSPGRLSFYNEQFF. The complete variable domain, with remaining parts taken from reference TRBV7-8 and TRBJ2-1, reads GAGVSQSPRYKVAKRGQDVALRCDPISGHVSLFWYQQALGQGPEFLTYFQNEAQLDKSGLPSDRFFAERPEGSVSTLKIQRTQQEDSAVYLCASSPGRLSFYNEQFFGPGTRLTVL.

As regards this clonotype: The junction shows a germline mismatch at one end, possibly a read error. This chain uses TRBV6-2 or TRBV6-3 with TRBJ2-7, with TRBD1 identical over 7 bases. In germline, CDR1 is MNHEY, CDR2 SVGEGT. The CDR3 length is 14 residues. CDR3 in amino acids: CASSPGKGGDERYF. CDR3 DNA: TGTGCCAGCAGCCCCGGGAAAGGGGGCGACGAGCGGTACTTC.

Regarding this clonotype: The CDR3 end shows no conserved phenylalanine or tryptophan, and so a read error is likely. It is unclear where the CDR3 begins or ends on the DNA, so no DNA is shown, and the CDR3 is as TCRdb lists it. The CDR3 sequence is CASSPGWTGVVTGELSS. The genes are TRBV11-2 and TRBJ2-2; TRBD1 is the table's D call, not checked against the DNA. Including both end residues, the CDR3 is 17 amino acids long. The germline V gene has CDR1 SGHAT and CDR2 FQNNGV.

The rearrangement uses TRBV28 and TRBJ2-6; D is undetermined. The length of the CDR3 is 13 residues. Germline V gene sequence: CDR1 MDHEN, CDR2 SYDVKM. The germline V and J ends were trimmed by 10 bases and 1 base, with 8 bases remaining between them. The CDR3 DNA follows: TGTGCCAAGACCCTATCTGGGGCCAACGTCCTGACTTTC. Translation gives CAKTLSGANVLTF.

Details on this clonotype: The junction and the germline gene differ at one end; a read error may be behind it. For the CDR3, the DNA is TGTGCCAGCAGCTTGGCTGGGACGGCGAACACCGGGGAGCTGTTTTTT. Translating gives CASSLAGTANTGELFF. The genes are TRBV5-1 and TRBJ2-2; D may correspond to TRBD1 or TRBD2 (5 bases each). The CDR3 loop spans 16 amino acids. Looked up from germline, CDR1 is SGHRS and CDR2 is YFSETQ.

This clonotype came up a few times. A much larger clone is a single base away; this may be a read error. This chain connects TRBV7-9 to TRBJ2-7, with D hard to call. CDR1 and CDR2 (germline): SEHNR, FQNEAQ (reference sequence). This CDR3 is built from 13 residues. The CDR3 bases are TGTGCCTGCAGCTTCCCCAATACCTACGAGCAGTACTTC. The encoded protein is CACSFPNTYEQYF.

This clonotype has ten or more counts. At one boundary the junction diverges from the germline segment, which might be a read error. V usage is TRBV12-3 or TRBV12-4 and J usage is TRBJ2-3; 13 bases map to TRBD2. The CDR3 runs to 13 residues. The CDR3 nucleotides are TGTGCCAGCAGTCTCACCCAGGGACTAGCGGGGAGTTTT. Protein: CASSLTQGLAGSF.

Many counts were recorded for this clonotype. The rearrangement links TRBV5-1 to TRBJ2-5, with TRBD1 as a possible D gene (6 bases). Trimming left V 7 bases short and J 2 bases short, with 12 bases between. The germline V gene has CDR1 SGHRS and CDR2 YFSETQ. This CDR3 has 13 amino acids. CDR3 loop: CASSGQPQETQYF. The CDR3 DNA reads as TGCGCCAGCTCAGGACAGCCACAAGAGACCCAGTACTTC.

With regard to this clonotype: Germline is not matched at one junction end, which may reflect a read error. CDR3 sequence: CTSSSGLAGGKQYF. CDR3 coding DNA: TGTACCAGTAGCTCGGGACTGGCGGGAGGAAAGCAGTACTTC. This rearrangement joins TRBV6-5 to TRBJ2-7, with 8 positions matching TRBD2. Germline CDR1 MNHEY, CDR2 SVGAGI. The CDR3 runs 14 residues.

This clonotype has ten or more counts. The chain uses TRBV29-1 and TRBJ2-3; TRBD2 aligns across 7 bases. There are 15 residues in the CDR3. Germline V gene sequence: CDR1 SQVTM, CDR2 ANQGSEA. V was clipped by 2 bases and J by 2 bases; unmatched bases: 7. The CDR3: CSVENQRGSTDTQYF. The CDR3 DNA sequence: TGCAGCGTTGAAAACCAGCGGGGCTCCACAGATACGCAGTATTTT.

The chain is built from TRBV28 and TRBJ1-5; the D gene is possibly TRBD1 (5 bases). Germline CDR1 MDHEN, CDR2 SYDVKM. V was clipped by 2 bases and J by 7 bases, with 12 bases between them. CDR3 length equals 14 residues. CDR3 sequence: CASSLVRRVQPQHF. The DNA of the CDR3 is TGTGCCAGCAGTTTAGTCCGCAGGGTACAGCCCCAGCATTTT.

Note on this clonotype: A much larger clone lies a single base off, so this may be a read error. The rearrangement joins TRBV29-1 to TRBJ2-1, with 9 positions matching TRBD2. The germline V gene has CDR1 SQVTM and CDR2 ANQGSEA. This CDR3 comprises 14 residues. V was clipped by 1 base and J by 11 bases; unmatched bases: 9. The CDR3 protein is CSVEGGRAEEKQFF. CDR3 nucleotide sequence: TGCAGCGTTGAAGGCGGGAGGGCTGAGGAAAAGCAGTTCTTC.